These T cell receptor beta chains were read from a single sample in a study of neurological immune-mediated disorders. One entry per CDR3 protein, called by TCRdb with MiXCR from the 5' RACE reads. Here the sample spans about 55,000 distinct CDR3 sequences, around 24% being singletons. Input material: PBMCs. The receptor set was obtained from a man in his fifties or sixties with HTLV-1-associated myelopathy (HAM/TSP). CDR3s include the opening cysteine and the closing phenylalanine or tryptophan. The D gene is left open where the match is weak. Clone sizes are given selectively: once, few, many, or a class where the clone is expanded.

cdr3_nt cdr3_aa j_call v_call clone_size d_call
TGCAGTGCTAGAGCAACAGGGTCGAACACTGAAGCTTTCTTT CSARATGSNTEAFF TRBJ1-1 TRBV20-1 many NA
TGTGCCAGCAGCGCACAGGAAGCGAACACTGAAGCTTTCTTT CASSAQEANTEAFF TRBJ1-1 TRBV9 NA NA
TGCAGCGTTTATAAGGGGATAGATGGCTACACCTTC CSVYKGIDGYTF TRBJ1-2 TRBV29-1 medium-sized NA
TGCGCCAGCAGCTTGTTCGACAGGAGGACAACTATGAACACTGAAGCTTTCTTT CASSLFDRRTTMNTEAFF TRBJ1-1 TRBV5-1 many NA
TGTGCCACCAGCGCCGGCCGACAGGGGTTAGGGGAGCTGTTTTTT CATSAGRQGLGELFF TRBJ2-2 TRBV15 many TRBD1
TGCAGTGCTATGAGGACAGGGGAGGCCAAAAACATTCAGTACTTC CSAMRTGEAKNIQYF TRBJ2-4 TRBV20-1 NA TRBD1
TGCGCCAGCAGCTTCGGACAGGGGGTCACCTACGAGCAGTACTTC CASSFGQGVTYEQYF TRBJ2-7 TRBV5-1 many TRBD1
TGCAGCGTGGATGGGGAAGGTACCTACGAGCAGTACTTC CSVDGEGTYEQYF TRBJ2-7 TRBV29-1 NA NA
TGTGCCAGCAGCTTGGGGGATTGGGCCGATACGCAGTATTTT CASSLGDWADTQYF TRBJ2-3 TRBV5-6 many NA
TGCGCCAGCAGCGACAGGTTGAACACTGAAGCTTTCTTT CASSDRLNTEAFF TRBJ1-1 TRBV5-1 many NA
TGCGCCAGCAGCCAACAGCAGGGCTATGGCTACACCTTC CASSQQQGYGYTF TRBJ1-2 TRBV4-1 many NA
TGCAGTGCTAGCCCCCCGCAGGGTTTCAACACTGAAGCTTTCTTT CSASPPQGFNTEAFF TRBJ1-1 TRBV20-1 many NA
TGTGCCAGCATCTTGCATCGGTCTCAGCCCCAGCATTTT CASILHRSQPQHF TRBJ1-5 TRBV5-6 NA NA
TGTGCCAGTAGTATCGGAAACTTCGGGAATGAGCAGTTCTTC CASSIGNFGNEQFF TRBJ2-1 TRBV19 NA NA
TGTGCCAGCGGCAGGCAGCTCTATAATTCACCCCTCCACTTT CASGRQLYNSPLHF TRBJ1-6 TRBV28 many NA
TGTGCCAGCAGTGAAAGGGGTGGTGGAAACACCATATATTTT CASSERGGGNTIYF TRBJ1-3 TRBV25-1 many NA
TGTGCCAGCAGTGAGCCAGGGAGGGAGACCCAGTACTTC CASSEPGRETQYF TRBJ2-5 TRBV25-1 many NA
TGTGCCAGCAGGGGACAGGGGGCAGGAAACACCATATATTTT CASRGQGAGNTIYF TRBJ1-3 TRBV25-1 many TRBD1
TGCAGTGCTCGGGGGGGACAGGGTTCCTACGAGCAGTACTTC CSARGGQGSYEQYF TRBJ2-7 TRBV20-1 many NA
TGCGCCAGCAGCTTGGTAGGACAAAACTACGAGCAGTACTTC CASSLVGQNYEQYF TRBJ2-7 TRBV5-1 many NA
TGTGCCAGCGTCTGGGGGGGGGAGACGAGCGGGGAGCTGTTTTTT CASVWGGETSGELFF TRBJ2-2 TRBV12-3/TRBV12-4 many TRBD2
TGTGCCAGCAGCCAAGAGGCGGGAGGTTCGTACAATGAGCAGTTCTTC CASSQEAGGSYNEQFF TRBJ2-1 TRBV3-1 NA TRBD2
TGCGCCAGCAGCCGCCCGGACAGGAACTATGGCTACACCTTC CASSRPDRNYGYTF TRBJ1-2 TRBV4-1 NA TRBD1
TGCAGTGCTAGAGTGGGGAATACAGATACGCAGTATTTT CSARVGNTDTQYF TRBJ2-3 TRBV20-1 many NA
TGTGCCAGCAGCGTAGCTGATATAGGGGGCGTTGAGACCCAGTACTTC CASSVADIGGVETQYF TRBJ2-5 TRBV9 many TRBD1
TGTGCCAGCAGTACGCGACAGGGTTGGTACGAGCAGTACTTC CASSTRQGWYEQYF TRBJ2-7 TRBV6-5 few TRBD1
TGTGCCAGCAGTGAGAGCGGGGGCCCCTACGAGCAGTACTTC CASSESGGPYEQYF TRBJ2-7 TRBV6-1 few TRBD2
TGTGCCAGCAGTCCAACTCCGGGACAGGGAAAAACAGATACGCAGTATTTT CASSPTPGQGKTDTQYF TRBJ2-3 TRBV11-2 many TRBD1
TGTGCCAGCAGACTTCCAGGGGGCTCTGAAGCTTTCTTT CASRLPGGSEAFF TRBJ1-1 TRBV12-3/TRBV12-4 NA TRBD1
TGCATCGTTGTTGCCAATGAGCAGTTCTTC CIVVANEQFF TRBJ2-1 TRBV29-1 NA NA
TGCAGCGTGGGAGGGACGTACACTGAAGCTTTCTTT CSVGGTYTEAFF TRBJ1-1 TRBV29-1 NA NA
TGCAGTGCTAGAGACGGGAGGTACACCTGGGAGCTGTTTTTT CSARDGRYTWELFF TRBJ2-2 TRBV20-1 NA TRBD2
TGCGCCAGCAGCTTGGCCGTCGGCCCGGGGAACTATGGCTACACCTTC CASSLAVGPGNYGYTF TRBJ1-2 TRBV5-1 many NA
TGCAGTGCTTCACCACTGACTAGCGGGATAGTCTACGAGCAGTACTTC CSASPLTSGIVYEQYF TRBJ2-7 TRBV20-1 NA TRBD2
TGCAGTGCTAACCAGCGCGGGACAGGGGAATACGAGCAGTACTTC CSANQRGTGEYEQYF TRBJ2-7 TRBV20-1 NA TRBD1
TGCAGTGCGCCGCAGGGAAATGAAAAACTGTTTTTT CSAPQGNEKLFF TRBJ1-4 TRBV20-1 NA NA
TGCGCCAGCAGGGGACTAGCGGATATCTACGAGCAGTACTTC CASRGLADIYEQYF TRBJ2-7 TRBV10-1 many TRBD2
TGCGCCAGCAGCCCCGAACTCCCCGATACGCAGTATTTT CASSPELPDTQYF TRBJ2-3 TRBV5-1 many NA
TGCAGTGCCCCTGGACAGGTGAACACTGAAGCTTTCTTT CSAPGQVNTEAFF TRBJ1-1 TRBV20-1 many TRBD1